The 2 T cell receptor beta chains reported below all come from one sample, sequenced in a study of T cells after yellow fever vaccination. In TCRdb, the 5' RACE reads were re-called with MiXCR into one record per CDR3 protein. This sample yields 300,000 or so distinct CDR3 sequences, of which roughly 8% are seen a single time; 15% to 20% belongs to the top ten. Sequences were derived from PBMCs, sampled 35 to 50 days after the first yellow fever vaccination. These TCRs come from a man aged 18 to 30 who received the YFV17D yellow fever vaccine.

With respect to this clonotype: A single base separates this from a much larger clone, so it may be a read error. Because it lacks the conserved phenylalanine or tryptophan at the end, this CDR3 is likely a read error. V is TRBV7-2 and J is TRBJ2-7; possibly TRBD1 for D (5 bases). The CDR3 spans 14 residues. V was pared by 0 bases and J by 5 bases, with 11 bases between. Germline CDR1 is SGHTA and CDR2 is FQGNSA. CDR3 DNA: TGTGCCAGCAGCTTAGCACAGGTAGATAACGAGCAGTACTAC. Translating gives CASSLAQVDNEQYY.

V is TRBV5-6 and J is TRBJ2-5; D uncertain. V was pared by 3 bases and J by 7 bases, with 13 bases between. The germline CDR1 and CDR2 sequences are SGHDT and YYEEEE. The CDR3 spans 13 residues. The CDR3 nucleotides are TGTGCCAGCAGCTCTCCGACGGCCGGGACCCAGTACTTC. As protein: CASSSPTAGTQYF.